This TCR beta chain was recovered during a study of T-cell reconstitution after alpha-beta-depleted transplantation in children. Findings and caveats of the study: By one year post-transplant, T-cell counts and diversity largely arose from T cells that were newly produced.

Germline loops: CDR1 PRHDT, CDR2 FYEKMQ (reference sequence). There are 15 residues in the CDR3. Trimming removed 3 bases from V and 0 bases from J, with 11 bases in between. The table lists this clonotype with many counts. Its antigen is undetermined. Unique molecular identifiers were used in preparing the TCRbeta library. A single record per CDR3 protein comes from TCRdb applying MiXCR to the PCR reads. The repertoire consists of 250,000 to 300,000 distinct CDR3 sequences, with 7.5% to 9% occurring once and the leading ten covering about 8.2%. This chain links TRBV13 with TRBJ1-1; the D is unclear. The specimen was peripheral blood, collected 360 days after TCRalphabeta/CD19-depleted stem cell transplant. The TCR was taken from a female patient aged 2-15 years who had a stem cell transplant for Fanconi anemia, so the T cells may come from the graft donor. The DNA for the CDR3 is TGTGCCAGCAGCTTCGGTCATCTAATGAACACTGAAGCTTTCTTT. Translating gives CASSFGHLMNTEAFF.